The 19 T cell receptor beta chains in this list originate from one sample, sequenced in a study of blood T cell repertoires in COVID-19. Produced via immunoSEQ multiplex PCR; TCRdb's table is partial and in-frame only. The table lists 65,000 to 90,000 clones, approximately 86% of them singletons. Material: peripheral blood. These receptors were obtained from a woman older than 75 with acute or convalescent COVID-19.

V and J are TRBV18 and TRBJ2-3, with D possibly matching TRBD2 (7 bases). The germline V gene encodes CDR1 KGHSH and CDR2 LQKENI. The CDR3 is 15 residues long. V was trimmed by 3 bases and J by 6 bases, leaving 16 bases between them. For the CDR3, the DNA is TGTGCCAGCTCACCTCGGGGGGCTAGTCAGGATACGCAGTATTTT. This encodes CASSPRGASQDTQYF.

The chain links TRBV4-2 to TRBJ1-2; possible D gene TRBD1, 5 bases. Trimming left V 4 bases short and J 4 bases short, with 19 bases between. This CDR3 is 16 amino acids long. Per germline, CDR1 LGHNA and CDR2 YNFKEQ. The CDR3 sequence is CASSPSHGGTFYGYTF. CDR3 nucleotide sequence: TGTGCCAGCAGCCCCTCTCACGGGGGAACTTTCTATGGCTACACCTTC.

This chain uses TRBV19 with TRBJ1-1; a weak D match, TRBD1 (5 bases). The CDR3 totals 12 residues. Per the germline V gene, CDR1 is LNHDA and CDR2 is SQIVND (reference sequence). The V gene lost 10 bases and the J gene lost 2 bases, with 11 bases spanning the gap. In DNA form, the CDR3 reads TGTGCCACCACCGACAGAAACACTGAAGCTTTCTTT. Its translation: CATTDRNTEAFF. The full variable domain, rest sourced from reference TRBV19 and TRBJ1-1, is DGGITQSPKYLFRKEGQNVTLSCEQNLNHDAMYWYRQDPGQGLRLIYYSQIVNDFQKGDIAEGYSVSREKKESFPLTVTSAQKNPTAFYLCATTDRNTEAFFGQGTRLTVV.

V and J are TRBV7-9 and TRBJ2-1, with D perhaps matching TRBD1 (6 bases). This CDR3 region has 13 residues. V lost 5 bases, J lost 4 bases, and 9 bases lay in between. CDR1 SEHNR and CDR2 FQNEAQ come from the germline V gene (reference sequence). CDR3 sequence reads: CASSAGAYNEQFF. In DNA form, the CDR3 reads TGTGCCAGCAGCGCAGGGGCTTACAATGAGCAGTTCTTC.

The chain combines TRBV4-2 with TRBJ1-3; TRBD1 agrees at 7 bases. The CDR3 extends over 15 amino acids. Germline CDR1 LGHNA, CDR2 YNFKEQ. V lost 5 bases and J lost 3; bases outside the gene matches: 7. The CDR3 here is CASSYAGGVGNTIYF. CDR3 in DNA: TGTGCCAGCAGCTACGCAGGGGGAGTTGGAAACACCATATATTTT.

The V call is TRBV3-1 (or the pseudogene TRBV3-2), the J call TRBJ1-5; D unclear. The CDR3 contains 10 residues. The V end was cut by 7 bases, the J end by 5 bases, with 3 bases between. From germline, CDR1 is LGHDT and CDR2 YNNKEL (reference sequence). CDR3 nucleotide sequence: TGTGCCAGCATCGATCAGCCCCAGCATTTT. It translates to CASIDQPQHF.

The genes are TRBV19 and TRBJ2-7; 7 bases map to TRBD1. The CDR3 runs 16 residues. Germline CDR1 LNHDA, CDR2 SQIVND (reference sequence). V shed 5 bases and J 0 bases; nucleotides not matched to a gene: 10. This CDR3 is CASSRYWTGSSYEQYF. The CDR3 DNA is TGTGCCAGTAGTCGATACTGGACAGGAAGCTCCTACGAGCAGTACTTC.

The chain links TRBV7-2 to TRBJ2-5; D possibly corresponds to TRBD2 (5 bases). The germline V gene encodes CDR1 SGHTA and CDR2 FQGNSA. The CDR3 totals 14 residues. The V end was cut by 4 bases, the J end by 4 bases, with 13 bases between. The CDR3 loop is CASSSSRTGETQYF. The CDR3 DNA is TGTGCCAGCAGCTCTTCGAGGACTGGAGAGACCCAGTACTTC. The full variable domain, with the rest looked up from reference TRBV7-2 and TRBJ2-5, is GAGVSQSPSNKVTEKGKDVELRCDPISGHTALYWYRQSLGQGLEFLIYFQGNSAPDKSGLPSDRFSAERTGGSVSTLTIQRTQQEDSAVYLCASSSSRTGETQYFGPGTRLLVL.

V and J are TRBV6-4 and TRBJ2-7; possible D gene TRBD1, 7 bases. The CDR3 has 15 residues. V lost 4 bases and J 4 bases, leaving 17 bases between the germline ends. Germline V gene sequence: CDR1 MRHNA, CDR2 SNTAGT. The CDR3 region is CASSGPRRGPYEQYF. The CDR3 DNA follows: TGTGCCAGCAGTGGCCCTAGGAGGGGGCCGTACGAGCAGTACTTC.

The gene calls are TRBV4-2 and TRBJ2-4; maybe TRBD1 (7 bases). The V and J ends lost 2 bases and 2 bases respectively, with 25 bases between them. The length of the CDR3 is 20 residues. Germline V gene lookup returns CDR1 LGHNA and CDR2 YNFKEQ. CDR3 sequence: CASSQNYGGGEVRSKNIQYF. Written as DNA, the CDR3 is TGTGCCAGCAGCCAAAACTACGGAGGGGGCGAGGTGCGGTCCAAAAACATTCAGTACTTC.

V is TRBV7-2 and J is TRBJ1-2; maybe TRBD1 (5 bases). CDR1 and CDR2 (germline): SGHTA, FQGNSA. This CDR3 is 14 amino acids long. V lost 2 bases to trimming and J lost 3 bases, with 10 bases between them. CDR3 sequence reads: CASSLQKQDYGYTF. CDR3 in DNA: TGTGCCAGCAGCTTACAGAAACAGGACTATGGCTACACCTTC.

The rearrangement links TRBV5-4 to TRBJ1-1; 7 bases align to TRBD1. The CDR3 contains 14 residues. Germline loops: CDR1 SGHNT, CDR2 YYREEE (reference sequence). Trimming removed 3 bases from V and 0 bases from J; junction bases left unmatched: 2. The CDR3, as DNA: TGTGCCAGCAGCTCGACAGGGCTGAACACTGAAGCTTTCTTT. Translation: CASSSTGLNTEAFF.

The J gene is TRBJ1-1, the V gene TRBV25-1; 7 bases fit TRBD1. The V gene's germline CDR1 is MGHDK and CDR2 SYGVNS. The CDR3 has 15 amino acids. Unmatched junction bases numbered 8, after V lost 4 bases and J lost 3 bases. The CDR3 here is CASSGADRAHTEAFF. CDR3 sequence (DNA): TGTGCCAGCAGTGGCGCCGACAGGGCGCACACTGAAGCTTTCTTT.

The rearrangement joins TRBV4-2 to TRBJ2-1, with D maybe TRBD2 (5 bases). V lost 3 bases and J lost 0, with 9 bases in between. Germline CDR1 LGHNA, CDR2 YNFKEQ. This CDR3 region has 15 residues. CDR3 DNA sequence: TGTGCCAGCAGCCACGTTAGCGTCTCCTACAATGAGCAGTTCTTC. It is translated as CASSHVSVSYNEQFF.

The V gene is TRBV15, the J gene TRBJ2-7, with 7 bases that match TRBD1. The CDR3 spans 14 residues. The germline gives CDR1 LNHNV, CDR2 YYDKDF (reference sequence). Unmatched junction bases numbered 2, after V lost 3 bases and J lost 0 bases. The CDR3 coding sequence is TGTGCCACCAGCAGGACAGGGTACTCCTACGAGCAGTACTTC. Protein sequence: CATSRTGYSYEQYF.

The count of this clone is one. The gene calls are TRBV2 and TRBJ1-6, with no clear D. The V gene lost 3 bases and the J gene lost 3 bases, with 6 bases spanning the gap. CDR1 and CDR2 from the germline V gene are SNHLY and FYNNEI. The CDR3 is 14 amino acids. The CDR3 DNA reads TGTGCCAGCAGTGACGGGGTCTATAATTCACCCCTCCACTTT. This sequence encodes CASSDGVYNSPLHF.

J is TRBJ2-5 and V is TRBV11-2; no clear D. Germline CDR1 SGHAT, CDR2 FQNNGV. Trimming pared 1 base from V and 5 bases from J, leaving 11 bases between. CDR3 length: 14 amino acids. The CDR3 coding sequence is TGTGCCAGCAGCTTAGCCCCAGTCACGGAGACCCAGTACTTC. Translation: CASSLAPVTETQYF.

V is TRBV29-1 and J is TRBJ2-7; D perhaps matches TRBD1 (8 bases). Trimming removed 5 bases from V and 0 bases from J, with 26 bases in between. The CDR3 is 18 residues long. Germline lookup yields CDR1 SQVTM and CDR2 ANQGSEA. The CDR3 sequence is CSVPGQAGLGGSSYEQYF. CDR3 nucleotides: TGCAGCGTTCCGGGACAGGCTGGACTCGGCGGGAGCTCCTACGAGCAGTACTTC.

The chain recombines TRBV25-1 with TRBJ2-3, with 7 bases identical to TRBD1. The CDR3 is 15 residues long. CDR1 MGHDK and CDR2 SYGVNS come from the germline V gene. Trimming removed 1 base from V and 0 bases from J; junction bases left unmatched: 1. The CDR3 nucleotides are TGTGCCAGCAGTGAATCGGGACAGAGCACAGATACGCAGTATTTT. As protein: CASSESGQSTDTQYF.